The clone carrying this T cell receptor (beta chain) was seen repeatedly, ten times or more. Antigen specificity is unknown. This specimen comes from a study of identical twins. TCRdb analysed the 5' RACE reads with MiXCR anew, one entry per CDR3 protein. In the table there are 1.5 million to 2 million distinct CDR3 sequences, roughly a third of which are singletons. Regarding the study as a whole: Reduced insertions were recorded for abundant cord blood beta clonotypes, with no such pattern in memory repertoires.

Germline CDR1 DFQATT, CDR2 SNEGSKA (reference sequence). Trimming at V came to 1 base and at J to 5 bases, leaving 0 bases not matched to a gene. CDR3 length: 13 amino acids. V and J are TRBV20-1 and TRBJ2-3; 10 positions agree with TRBD2. The source is a newborn girl in good health. The sequenced material came from cord blood. The DNA of the CDR3 is TGCAGTGCTAGAGCTAGCGGGAGAGATACGCAGTATTTT. This sequence encodes CSARASGRDTQYF.